This TCR beta chain was recovered during a study of T cells after yellow fever vaccination. Study context: Some fractions had low cell numbers, and these were prepared with SMART-Seq v4 Ultra Low Input. Study-level results: Subsequent booster samples again held most clones from primary vaccination (96% CD4, roughly 88% CD8).

The TCR cDNA carried a universal primer site and UMIs from 5'RACE template switching. TCRdb reanalysed the 5' RACE reads using MiXCR and keeps one entry per CDR3 protein. The sample includes 400,000 or so distinct CDR3 sequences, over 5% seen only once; the top ten take 15%. Trimming removed 6 bases from V and 7 bases from J; junction bases left unmatched: 8. This CDR3 spans 15 amino acids. Germline V gene sequence: CDR1 MNHNS, CDR2 SASEGT. In this sample, this clonotype turned up a few times. Its target is unknown. This TCR was sampled from a man aged 25-40 years who received the YFV17D yellow fever vaccine. Sequenced here: PBMCs, sampled 5 days after the yellow fever booster vaccination. J is TRBJ2-1 and V is TRBV6-1; 11 bases are shared with TRBD2. The CDR3 DNA reads as TGTGCCAGCAGCAATAGCGGGAGGGTAAGGAATGAGCAGTTCTTC. Its translation: CASSNSGRVRNEQFF.